The clone carrying this TCR beta chain has more than one count but fewer than ten. Its antigen is still unknown. The source of the sample is a study of beta chain features in type 1 diabetes. Sequenced material consisted of expressed TCRB transcripts (all of the isolated RNA was reverse transcribed). The protocol was immunoSEQ multiplex PCR, while the TCRdb copy is restricted to in-frame clones and leaves out a portion. This table holds hundreds of thousands of clones, under 15% found once. The germline V gene encodes CDR1 SNHLY and CDR2 FYNNEI. Between the trimmed V and J ends, which lost 4 bases and 3 bases, there was a span of 10 bases. The CDR3 covers 13 residues. Broader study findings: Significant though moderate, a shortening of TCRB CDR3s appeared in all four CD4+ subsets of Type 1 diabetes patients.

This sequence was found in a man aged 18 to 29 with type 1 diabetes. The chain recombines TRBV2 with TRBJ2-7, with D possibly TRBD1 on 6 matching bases. Sequencing used naive CD4+ T cells from blood. The CDR3 nucleotides are TGTGCCAGCAGTGGAAGGACAGTCTACGAGCAGTACTTC. This sequence encodes CASSGRTVYEQYF.